Below are 17 T cell receptor beta chains sequenced from a single sample in a study of blood T cells in healthy people across ages. Primed by a sample-barcoded 5' primer and a J-beta primer mix, a second PCR proceeded for about 6 to 11 cycles. From the 5' RACE reads, TCRdb called clonotypes with MiXCR, one entry per CDR3 protein. This table holds 630,000 or so distinct CDR3 sequences, 32% found once. The material sequenced was blood. The receptors here all came from a woman aged 80 or over in good health.

V usage is TRBV6-2 or TRBV6-3 and J usage is TRBJ2-1; TRBD2 matches 11 bases. V gave up 6 bases and J gave up 8 bases; unmatched junction bases: 9. Per germline, CDR1 MNHEY and CDR2 SVGEGT. This CDR3 has 15 amino acids. The CDR3 region is CASSQGLAEVDEQFF. The DNA for the CDR3 is TGTGCCAGCAGCCAGGGACTAGCGGAGGTGGATGAGCAGTTCTTC.

As to this clonotype: A read error may account for a junction end that differs from germline. The J gene is TRBJ2-4, the V gene TRBV20-1; possible D gene TRBD1, 5 bases. The DNA end is a closer match to TRBJ2-7, so the J assignment may be wrong. The CDR3 covers 15 residues. Looked up from germline, CDR1 is DFQATT and CDR2 is SNEGSKA (reference sequence). The CDR3 DNA reads as TGCAGTGTTAGACGCCAGGGCCCTCCTCGGGACGAGCAGTACTTC. Its translation: CSVRRQGPPRDEQYF.

This clonotype has at least ten counts. The chain carries TRBV5-1 and TRBJ2-3; 15 positions agree with TRBD2. Germline V gene sequence: CDR1 SGHRS, CDR2 YFSETQ. J gave up 3 bases and V 1 base, and 15 bases lay outside the gene matches. This CDR3 region has 21 residues. The CDR3 DNA is TGCGCCAGCAGCTTGACATGGACTAGCGGGGGGGACGGTCTATCTACAGATACGCAGTATTTT. This sequence encodes CASSLTWTSGGDGLSTDTQYF.

Remarks on this clonotype: One base away lies a much larger clone, so this may be a sequencing read error. The rearrangement joins TRBV12-3 or TRBV12-4 to TRBJ1-6, with TRBD1 matching 10 bases. The CDR3 has 17 amino acids. The CDR3 spells CASTLLTGGVWNSPPHF. CDR3 bases: TGTGCCAGCACCCTGCTGACAGGGGGCGTTTGGAATTCACCCCCCCACTTT.

Concerning this clonotype: One junction end disagrees with the germline gene, perhaps due to a read error. V is TRBV11-2 and J is TRBJ2-3; tentative D call: TRBD2 (5 bases). The CDR3 has 12 amino acids. The V gene's germline CDR1 is SGHAT and CDR2 FQNNGV. The CDR3 DNA is TGTGCCAGCAGCGCCCCCGCGGGCACGCGGTATTTT. Its protein is CASSAPAGTRYF.

The table lists this clonotype with a few counts. The chain has TRBV20-1 and TRBJ1-5, with a weak D call TRBD1 (6 bases). With 3 bases removed from V and 4 bases from J, the gap between germline ends came to 19 bases. This CDR3 region has 16 residues. Germline CDR1 DFQATT, CDR2 SNEGSKA (reference sequence). The CDR3, as DNA: TGCAGTGCTAGCAGGGGTCGAGGGTTTTCAAATCAGCCCCAGCATTTT. It translates to CSASRGRGFSNQPQHF.

This clonotype was observed a handful of times. The V call is TRBV15, the J call TRBJ2-3; 12 positions agree with TRBD2. Losses at the gene ends were 0 bases for V and 8 bases for J; bases not matched to a gene: 12. The CDR3 extends over 18 amino acids. Germline V lookup: CDR1 LNHNV, CDR2 YYDKDF (reference sequence). CDR3 nucleotide sequence: TGTGCCACCAGCAGAGAGGTAACTAGCGGGAGGACCCCGGTTACGCAGTATTTT. This gives the protein CATSREVTSGRTPVTQYF. Using reference TRBV15 and TRBJ2-3 for the parts outside the CDR3, the full variable domain is DAMVIQNPRYQVTQFGKPVTLSCSQTLNHNVMYWYQQKSSQAPKLLFHYYDKDFNNEADTPDNFQSRRPNTSFCFLDIRSPGLGDTAMYLCATSREVTSGRTPVTQYFGPGTRLTVL.

In this sample, this clonotype turned up a few times. The gene calls are TRBV6-1 and TRBJ1-5; D call uncertain. The CDR3 consists of 15 residues. CDR1 is MNHNS and CDR2 is SASEGT in the germline V gene. Trimming removed 11 bases at V and 1 base at J, with 18 bases between. The DNA for the CDR3 is TGTGCCTCCCAATATGCAACAGAGAGCAATCAGCCCCAGCATTTT. Protein product: CASQYATESNQPQHF.

The table lists this clonotype with many counts. The V call is TRBV6-5, the J call TRBJ2-5; D may match TRBD1 or TRBD2 (5 bases each). The V and J ends lost 0 bases and 4 bases respectively, with 18 bases between them. This CDR3 is built from 17 residues. In germline, CDR1 is MNHEY, CDR2 SVGAGI. The CDR3 DNA reads TGTGCCAGCAGTTACTCGACGGGGCAGGGACGTCTAGAGACCCAGTACTTC. Its translation: CASSYSTGQGRLETQYF.

This clonotype appeared a few times. The V and J genes are TRBV7-9 and TRBJ2-3, with 9 bases lining up with TRBD1. V shed 1 base, J shed 1 base, and the junction held 3 bases outside the gene matches. The CDR3 spans 16 residues. Germline CDR1 SEHNR, CDR2 FQNEAQ (reference sequence). The CDR3 region is CASSLVTGGRTDTQYF. CDR3 nucleotides: TGTGCCAGCAGCTTAGTGACAGGGGGTCGCACAGATACGCAGTATTTT. The complete variable domain, with remaining parts taken from reference TRBV7-9 and TRBJ2-3, reads DTGVSQNPRHKITKRGQNVTFRCDPISEHNRLYWYRQTLGQGPEFLTYFQNEAQLEKSRLLSDRFSAERPKGSFSTLEIQRTEQGDSAMYLCASSLVTGGRTDTQYFGPGTRLTVL.

This clonotype was counted between two and nine times. A much larger clone differs by one base, so this may be a read error. The V call is TRBV20-1, the J call TRBJ2-6; TRBD2 is a possible D gene (6 bases). V dropped 0 bases and J dropped 1 base, with 10 bases sitting between them. Germline-derived CDR1 and CDR2 are DFQATT and SNEGSKA (reference sequence). CDR3 length: 16 amino acids. The CDR3 nucleotides read TGCAGTGCTAGAGATGCTGGAGGGTCTGGGGCCAACGTCCTGACTTTC. Its protein is CSARDAGGSGANVLTF.

Details on this clonotype: A read error may produce the germline difference seen at one junction end. CDR3 sequence: CASSLAGLPNTDTQYF. The CDR3 DNA follows: TGTGCCAGTAGCTTAGCGGGCCTTCCTAACACAGATACGCAGTATTTT. The chain carries TRBV7-2 and TRBJ2-3; 7 bases fit TRBD2. Looked up from germline, CDR1 is SGHTA and CDR2 is FQGNSA. The CDR3 is made up of 16 amino acids.

A remark on this clonotype: A read error may explain this, as a much larger clone is one base away. V usage is TRBV13 and J usage is TRBJ2-1, with TRBD2 identical over 11 bases. CDR3 size: 17 residues. In germline, CDR1 is PRHDT, CDR2 FYEKMQ (reference sequence). CDR3 residues: CASSLGTLAGGWNEQVF. The CDR3 nucleotides read TGTGCCAGCAGCTTAGGCACCCTAGCGGGGGGTTGGAATGAGCAGGTCTTC.

Notes on this clonotype: Germline is not matched at one junction end, which may reflect a read error. The chain recombines TRBV12-3 or TRBV12-4 with TRBJ1-2; 7 positions match TRBD1. The CDR3 consists of 13 residues. The CDR3 reads CTSSLEGAPGYTF. The CDR3 coding sequence is TGTACCAGCAGTTTAGAGGGGGCGCCCGGCTACACCTTC.

The chain has TRBV6-2 or TRBV6-3 and TRBJ1-3; tentative D call: TRBD1 (6 bases). Germline lookup yields CDR1 MNHEY and CDR2 SVGEGT. The CDR3 totals 14 residues. V was pared by 10 bases and J by 5 bases, with 18 bases between. CDR3 DNA: TGTGCCACCGTCCTACAGGGAATGCGAAACACCATATATTTT. This gives the protein CATVLQGMRNTIYF.

This clonotype was recorded at least ten times. The V and J genes are TRBV6-6 and TRBJ2-3, with D possibly being TRBD1 or TRBD2 (5 bases each). Germline CDR1 and CDR2: MNHNY and SVGAGI (reference sequence). The CDR3 totals 12 residues. The V gene lost 6 bases and the J gene lost 5 bases, with 9 bases spanning the gap. The CDR3 sequence: CASRRGVDTQYF. The CDR3 nucleotides are TGTGCCAGCAGGCGAGGGGTAGATACGCAGTATTTT.

This clonotype turned up a few times. The V and J genes are TRBV5-4 and TRBJ1-2; TRBD1 agrees at 9 bases. This CDR3 spans 15 amino acids. Germline assignment: CDR1 SGHNT and CDR2 YYREEE (reference sequence). Unmatched junction bases numbered 9, after V lost 4 bases and J lost 5 bases. The CDR3 region has the DNA TGTGCCAGCAGCCGACCCGGGACAGGGTGGTATGGCTACACCTTC. Encoded protein: CASSRPGTGWYGYTF.